A selection of T cell receptor beta chains follows, all from one sample in a study of T cell changes during pregnancy in multiple sclerosis. Data came from immunoSEQ multiplex PCR; TCRdb stores just in-frame clones and leaves some out. The table shows roughly 62,000 clones, with 80% to 90% occurring only once. Sequences were derived from peripheral blood, sampled in the first trimester of pregnancy. Receptors were obtained from a female donor with multiple sclerosis, enrolled in a pregnancy study. Each CDR3 is given with its conserved first and last residue. The order of the fields is V gene, D gene, clone size, J gene, CDR3 DNA, CDR3 protein. A D gene is named only where the DNA matches it firmly. Part of the rows lack a size; the others show once, few, many or a class for expanded clones.

v_gene: TRBV28
d_gene: NA
abundance: NA
j_gene: TRBJ1-1
CDR3nt: TGTGCCGTCTGCCACAGGGACACTGAAGCTTTCTTT
CDR3aa: CAVCHRDTEAFF

v_gene: TRBV4-2
d_gene: NA
abundance: NA
j_gene: TRBJ1-5
CDR3nt: TGTGCCAGCAGCCAAATCGGACAGCTAAATCAGCCCCAGCATTTT
CDR3aa: CASSQIGQLNQPQHF

v_gene: TRBV7-9
d_gene: TRBD1
abundance: NA
j_gene: TRBJ2-7
CDR3nt: TGTGCCAGCAGCGCCGGACAGGGGCTCGCCTACGAGCAGTACTTC
CDR3aa: CASSAGQGLAYEQYF

v_gene: TRBV6-6
d_gene: NA
abundance: NA
j_gene: TRBJ1-1
CDR3nt: TGTGCCAGCAGTTACCTAAGGGGAAGCACTGAAGCTTTCTTT
CDR3aa: CASSYLRGSTEAFF

v_gene: TRBV5-1
d_gene: NA
abundance: NA
j_gene: TRBJ2-3
CDR3nt: TGCGCCAGCAGTCAACAGGGTGAAGATACGCAGTATTTT
CDR3aa: CASSQQGEDTQYF

v_gene: TRBV5-8
d_gene: TRBD1
abundance: NA
j_gene: TRBJ2-1
CDR3nt: TGTGCCAGCAGCTTCTCCGTGACAGGGTACAATGAGCAGTTCTTC
CDR3aa: CASSFSVTGYNEQFF

v_gene: TRBV7-8
d_gene: NA
abundance: NA
j_gene: TRBJ2-7
CDR3nt: TGTGCCAGCAGCTTAATGCAGACCTACGAGCAGTACTTC
CDR3aa: CASSLMQTYEQYF

v_gene: TRBV27
d_gene: TRBD2
abundance: NA
j_gene: TRBJ2-1
CDR3nt: TGTGCCAGCAGTCTCCCGGGACTAGCTCCCAATGAGCAGTTCTTC
CDR3aa: CASSLPGLAPNEQFF

v_gene: TRBV6-5
d_gene: NA
abundance: NA
j_gene: TRBJ1-1
CDR3nt: TGTGCCAGCAGTTACTCTAGTCAGGGCAACACTGAAGCTTTCTTT
CDR3aa: CASSYSSQGNTEAFF

v_gene: TRBV5-6
d_gene: NA
abundance: NA
j_gene: TRBJ2-1
CDR3nt: TGTGCCAGCAGCCTGGGTACTAACAATGAGCAGTTCTTC
CDR3aa: CASSLGTNNEQFF

v_gene: TRBV11-2
d_gene: NA
abundance: NA
j_gene: TRBJ1-1
CDR3nt: TGTGCCAGCAGCTTTCGGTTGAACACTGAAGCTTTCTTT
CDR3aa: CASSFRLNTEAFF

v_gene: TRBV6-1
d_gene: TRBD2
abundance: NA
j_gene: TRBJ2-7
CDR3nt: TGTGCCAGCAGTGAATCAGGGAGGGGCGAGCAGTACTTC
CDR3aa: CASSESGRGEQYF

v_gene: TRBV5-1
d_gene: NA
abundance: NA
j_gene: TRBJ2-5
CDR3nt: TGCGCCAGCAGCGTAGGGGTGGGGGAGACCCAGTACTTC
CDR3aa: CASSVGVGETQYF

v_gene: TRBV29-1
d_gene: TRBD1
abundance: NA
j_gene: TRBJ1-2
CDR3nt: TGCAGCGTGGCCCGGCAGGGGGCCGGCTATGGCTACACCTTC
CDR3aa: CSVARQGAGYGYTF

v_gene: TRBV5-1
d_gene: TRBD2
abundance: NA
j_gene: TRBJ2-3
CDR3nt: TGCGCCAGCAGCTGGCCCCAGCGGGAGACCACAGATACGCAGTATTTT
CDR3aa: CASSWPQRETTDTQYF

v_gene: TRBV7-9
d_gene: TRBD2
abundance: NA
j_gene: TRBJ2-7
CDR3nt: TGTGCCAGCAGTCGGACTAGCGGTACCCCCTACGAGCAGTACTTC
CDR3aa: CASSRTSGTPYEQYF

v_gene: TRBV19
d_gene: NA
abundance: NA
j_gene: TRBJ1-1
CDR3nt: TGTGCCAGTAGTATTGAGGGTATGGAATCTTTCTTT
CDR3aa: CASSIEGMESFF

v_gene: TRBV7-9
d_gene: NA
abundance: once
j_gene: TRBJ1-1
CDR3nt: TGTGCCAGCAGCTTAGGAAAGATAGGGGGTAGAATTGAAGCTTTCTTT
CDR3aa: CASSLGKIGGRIEAFF

v_gene: TRBV7-6
d_gene: TRBD2
abundance: NA
j_gene: TRBJ2-7
CDR3nt: TGTGCCAGCAGCTTAGCAAAGGGATTAGCAGGAGCGGGGGGGCGCCACGAGCAGTACTTC
CDR3aa: CASSLAKGLAGAGGRHEQYF

v_gene: TRBV5-6
d_gene: NA
abundance: NA
j_gene: TRBJ1-1
CDR3nt: TGTGCCAGCAGCTCCTCCCTAGGGAGGGTGAACACTGAAGCTTTCTTT
CDR3aa: CASSSSLGRVNTEAFF

v_gene: TRBV27
d_gene: TRBD1
abundance: NA
j_gene: TRBJ1-1
CDR3nt: TGTGCCAGCACCATGACAGGGATCGAGAGGACTGAAGCTTTCTTT
CDR3aa: CASTMTGIERTEAFF

v_gene: TRBV28
d_gene: TRBD1
abundance: NA
j_gene: TRBJ2-7
CDR3nt: TGTGCCAGCAGTCTGCCTGGACAGGATTATCTATACGAGCAGTACTTC
CDR3aa: CASSLPGQDYLYEQYF

v_gene: TRBV7-2
d_gene: NA
abundance: NA
j_gene: TRBJ2-3
CDR3nt: TGTGCCAGCAGCTTAGGGGAGGTTACGCAGTATTTT
CDR3aa: CASSLGEVTQYF